A selection of T cell receptor beta chains follows, all from one sample in a study of vaccination effects on CD4 cells after COVID-19. Measured with immunoSEQ multiplex PCR; TCRdb has only the in-frame clones, and not every one. The table has 74,000 or so clones, about 80% seen once. Which antigens these TCRs recognize remains unknown. This material consisted of CD4+ T cells from PBMCs cultured with SARS-CoV-2 spike peptides, taken before COVID-19 vaccination. Every receptor here comes from a human donor who received a COVID-19 vaccine. Both conserved end residues are part of each CDR3. The D gene is left open where the match is weak. Some rows mark clone size as missing; the rest say once, few, many or name a class of expanded clone.

size: few
D: TRBD1
V: TRBV27
J: TRBJ1-2
CDR3: CASSLSRGSYGYTF
DNA: TGTGCCAGCAGTTTATCCAGGGGGAGCTATGGCTACACCTTC

size: NA
D: NA
V: TRBV3-1/TRBV3-2
J: TRBJ1-4
CDR3: CASSQERSGTGSNVSNEKLFF
DNA: TGTGCCAGCAGCCAAGAAAGATCGGGAACGGGCTCAAACGTCTCTAATGAAAAACTGTTTTTT

size: NA
D: TRBD1
V: TRBV19
J: TRBJ1-6
CDR3: CASSRGQGRNSPLHF
DNA: TGTGCCAGTAGTAGGGGACAGGGCCGTAATTCACCCCTCCACTTT

size: NA
D: TRBD1
V: TRBV6-2/TRBV6-3
J: TRBJ1-2
CDR3: CASSYWTGGYGYTF
DNA: TGTGCCAGCAGTTACTGGACAGGTGGCTATGGCTACACCTTC

size: NA
D: NA
V: TRBV5-1
J: TRBJ1-2
CDR3: CASSLDRVDNYGYTF
DNA: TGCGCCAGCAGCTTGGATAGGGTAGATAACTATGGCTACACCTTC

size: NA
D: NA
V: TRBV6-5
J: TRBJ1-1
CDR3: CASSLTVNTEAFF
DNA: TGTGCCAGCAGTTTGACGGTGAACACTGAAGCTTTCTTT

size: NA
D: NA
V: TRBV24-1
J: TRBJ2-3
CDR3: CATSDLTTTSTDTQYF
DNA: TGTGCCACCAGTGATCTGACAACCACTAGCACAGATACGCAGTATTTT

size: few
D: NA
V: TRBV2
J: TRBJ1-6
CDR3: CASSEHPGSGNSPLHF
DNA: TGTGCCAGCAGTGAACATCCAGGGTCCGGGAATTCACCCCTCCACTTT

size: NA
D: TRBD1
V: TRBV19
J: TRBJ2-5
CDR3: CASSPGTGEGWETQYF
DNA: TGTGCCAGTAGTCCCGGGACAGGGGAGGGTTGGGAGACCCAGTACTTC

size: NA
D: TRBD2
V: TRBV6-5
J: TRBJ2-1
CDR3: CASRRLAGAYNEQFF
DNA: TGTGCCAGCAGGCGACTAGCGGGGGCCTACAATGAGCAGTTCTTC

size: NA
D: NA
V: TRBV3-1/TRBV3-2
J: TRBJ1-3
CDR3: CASSQGLGSPEGRWGVRDTIYF
DNA: TGTGCCAGCAGCCAAGGCCTAGGAAGCCCCGAAGGACGGTGGGGGGTACGTGACACCATATATTTT

size: NA
D: NA
V: TRBV30
J: TRBJ1-3
CDR3: CAWSLGSPGNTIYF
DNA: TGTGCCTGGAGTCTGGGGTCCCCTGGAAACACCATATATTTT

size: NA
D: NA
V: TRBV4-1
J: TRBJ1-3
CDR3: CASRRTYLQGSGNTIYF
DNA: TGCGCCAGCAGAAGAACTTACCTACAGGGCTCAGGAAACACCATATATTTT

size: NA
D: NA
V: TRBV27
J: TRBJ2-1
CDR3: CASRFLGSSYNEQFF
DNA: TGTGCCAGCAGATTCTTAGGGAGCTCCTACAATGAGCAGTTCTTC

size: NA
D: NA
V: TRBV6-5
J: TRBJ1-5
CDR3: CASSYGGGNQPQHF
DNA: TGTGCCAGCAGTTACGGGGGGGGCAATCAGCCCCAGCATTTT

size: few
D: TRBD1
V: TRBV6-6
J: TRBJ2-1
CDR3: CASSPSTGVLYNEQFF
DNA: TGTGCCAGCAGCCCCTCAACAGGGGTGCTCTACAATGAGCAGTTCTTC

size: few
D: NA
V: TRBV7-8
J: TRBJ1-4
CDR3: CASSRNRVSNEKLFF
DNA: TGTGCCAGCAGTCGAAACAGGGTTTCTAATGAAAAACTGTTTTTT

size: NA
D: NA
V: TRBV5-1
J: TRBJ1-1
CDR3: CASIQGDRNTEAFF
DNA: TGCGCCAGCATTCAAGGGGACCGGAACACTGAAGCTTTCTTT

size: NA
D: NA
V: TRBV6-1
J: TRBJ2-3
CDR3: CASSEVVASTDTQYF
DNA: TGTGCCAGCAGTGAAGTGGTAGCGAGCACAGATACGCAGTATTTT

size: NA
D: TRBD1
V: TRBV5-8
J: TRBJ2-5
CDR3: CASSLFAGQVGETQYF
DNA: TGTGCCAGCAGCTTGTTTGCGGGACAGGTAGGAGAGACCCAGTACTTC

size: NA
D: TRBD1
V: TRBV2
J: TRBJ1-4
CDR3: CASKGPGTGGEKLFF
DNA: TGTGCCAGCAAGGGCCCCGGGACAGGAGGTGAAAAACTGTTTTTT

size: NA
D: TRBD1
V: TRBV18
J: TRBJ1-2
CDR3: CASSTGTEYGYTF
DNA: TGTGCCAGCTCTACCGGGACAGAATATGGCTACACCTTC

size: NA
D: NA
V: TRBV5-1
J: TRBJ1-1
CDR3: CASSLSQGNTEAFF
DNA: TGCGCCAGCAGCTTATCACAGGGAAACACTGAAGCTTTCTTT

size: NA
D: NA
V: TRBV30
J: TRBJ1-6
CDR3: CAWSKQGGSPLHF
DNA: TGTGCCTGGAGTAAACAAGGGGGTTCACCCCTCCACTTT

size: NA
D: TRBD1
V: TRBV27
J: TRBJ2-5
CDR3: CASSWDRGQETQYF
DNA: TGTGCCAGCAGTTGGGACAGGGGGCAGGAGACCCAGTACTTC

size: NA
D: TRBD1
V: TRBV18
J: TRBJ1-6
CDR3: CASSPSGTANSPLHF
DNA: TGTGCCAGCTCACCATCCGGGACAGCAAATTCACCCCTCCACTTT

size: NA
D: NA
V: TRBV5-1
J: TRBJ1-1
CDR3: CASSLGTDTEAFF
DNA: TGCGCCAGCAGCTTGGGGACAGACACTGAAGCTTTCTTT

size: few
D: NA
V: TRBV25-1
J: TRBJ1-2
CDR3: CASSKGYGYTF
DNA: TGTGCCAGCAGTAAAGGTTATGGCTACACCTTC

size: NA
D: NA
V: TRBV18
J: TRBJ1-1
CDR3: CASSPSANPVAEAFF
DNA: TGTGCCAGCTCACCATCTGCAAACCCGGTGGCTGAAGCTTTCTTT

size: NA
D: TRBD1
V: TRBV10-2
J: TRBJ2-3
CDR3: CASREQGAGADTQYF
DNA: TGCGCCAGCAGGGAACAGGGGGCCGGGGCAGATACGCAGTATTTT

size: NA
D: NA
V: TRBV14
J: TRBJ1-1
CDR3: CASSRALTITEAFF
DNA: TGTGCCAGCAGCCGAGCATTGACGATCACTGAAGCTTTCTTT

size: NA
D: NA
V: TRBV18
J: TRBJ1-1
CDR3: CASSLNRALNTEAFF
DNA: TGTGCCAGCTCACTGAACCGGGCCTTGAACACTGAAGCTTTCTTT

size: NA
D: TRBD2
V: TRBV7-3
J: TRBJ2-5
CDR3: CASSPSGGVETQYF
DNA: TGTGCCAGCAGTCCTAGCGGGGGGGTAGAGACCCAGTACTTC

size: NA
D: NA
V: TRBV7-9
J: TRBJ1-5
CDR3: CASSSQYSNQPQHF
DNA: TGTGCCAGCAGCTCACAGTATAGCAATCAGCCCCAGCATTTT

size: NA
D: NA
V: TRBV2
J: TRBJ1-2
CDR3: CASRGGLGGNYGYTF
DNA: TGTGCCAGCAGGGGGGGCCTAGGGGGAAACTATGGCTACACCTTC

size: few
D: NA
V: TRBV5-6
J: TRBJ1-2
CDR3: CASSLSGTVNYGYTF
DNA: TGTGCCAGCAGCTTGTCCGGGACGGTTAACTATGGCTACACCTTC

size: few
D: NA
V: TRBV2
J: TRBJ1-1
CDR3: CASHREGGTEAFF
DNA: TGTGCCAGCCACAGGGAGGGGGGGACTGAAGCTTTCTTT

size: once
D: TRBD1
V: TRBV5-4
J: TRBJ1-1
CDR3: CASSSTGGESTEAFF
DNA: TGTGCCAGCAGCTCCACAGGGGGCGAAAGCACTGAAGCTTTCTTT

size: NA
D: NA
V: TRBV10-1
J: TRBJ2-3
CDR3: CASSPGSDTQYF
DNA: TGCGCCAGCAGCCCCGGATCAGATACGCAGTATTTT

size: NA
D: TRBD1
V: TRBV27
J: TRBJ2-3
CDR3: CASLRQGSDTQYF
DNA: TGTGCCAGCTTAAGACAGGGGTCAGATACGCAGTATTTT

size: NA
D: NA
V: TRBV7-9
J: TRBJ1-1
CDR3: CASSLGRYTEAFF
DNA: TGTGCCAGCAGCTTAGGCCGGTATACTGAAGCTTTCTTT

size: NA
D: NA
V: TRBV10-3
J: TRBJ2-5
CDR3: CAIKGTSQETQYF
DNA: TGTGCCATCAAGGGGACTTCCCAAGAGACCCAGTACTTC

size: NA
D: NA
V: TRBV29-1
J: TRBJ1-3
CDR3: CSVESGKGNTIYF
DNA: TGCAGCGTTGAGTCAGGGAAAGGAAACACCATATATTTT

size: few
D: NA
V: TRBV18
J: TRBJ2-1
CDR3: CASSPPGRTGSYNEQFF
DNA: TGTGCCAGCTCACCTCCTGGTCGGACCGGCTCCTACAATGAGCAGTTCTTC

size: NA
D: NA
V: TRBV29-1
J: TRBJ1-4
CDR3: CSVEGRNEKLFF
DNA: TGCAGCGTCGAGGGGAGAAATGAAAAACTGTTTTTT

size: few
D: NA
V: TRBV11-1
J: TRBJ2-1
CDR3: CASSLAPGEREQFF
DNA: TGTGCCAGCAGCTTGGCTCCGGGTGAACGTGAGCAGTTCTTC

size: NA
D: NA
V: TRBV18
J: TRBJ1-4
CDR3: CASSPGTLGHEKLFF
DNA: TGTGCCAGCTCACCCGGGACACTCGGACATGAAAAACTGTTTTTT

size: once
D: TRBD2
V: TRBV3-1/TRBV3-2
J: TRBJ2-1
CDR3: CASSQDSVGTGGYNEQFF
DNA: TGTGCCAGCAGCCAAGATTCAGTAGGTACGGGGGGGTACAATGAGCAGTTCTTC

size: NA
D: TRBD2
V: TRBV10-3
J: TRBJ2-1
CDR3: CAIRESGGTNNEQFF
DNA: TGTGCCATCAGGGAAAGCGGGGGGACGAACAATGAGCAGTTCTTC

size: NA
D: NA
V: TRBV6-5
J: TRBJ1-1
CDR3: CASRTGRPNTEAFF
DNA: TGTGCCAGCAGAACCGGACGCCCGAACACTGAAGCTTTCTTT

size: NA
D: TRBD2
V: TRBV2
J: TRBJ2-3
CDR3: CASSEAGLGVDTQYF
DNA: TGTGCCAGCAGTGAAGCGGGACTAGGGGTAGATACGCAGTATTTT

size: NA
D: NA
V: TRBV5-8
J: TRBJ2-3
CDR3: CASPSSGPTDTQYF
DNA: TGTGCCAGCCCCTCCAGCGGACCCACAGATACGCAGTATTTT

size: NA
D: TRBD1
V: TRBV5-1
J: TRBJ2-1
CDR3: CASSLQPGTGGNEQFF
DNA: TGCGCCAGCAGCCTCCAACCCGGGACAGGGGGCAATGAGCAGTTCTTC

size: NA
D: TRBD1
V: TRBV19
J: TRBJ2-2
CDR3: CASSIGTVSNTGELFF
DNA: TGTGCCAGTAGTATCGGGACAGTATCGAACACCGGGGAGCTGTTTTTT